This record covers a single TCR beta chain. The antigen remains unidentified. These data are taken from a study of OX40 agonist ivuxolimab in advanced cancers. Overall study context: Every 2 weeks, patients got intravenous ivuxolimab at one of six dose levels (0.01-10 mg/kg). Study-level findings and limits: Clonal expansion from baseline to week 6 occurred in both CD4+ and CD8+ T cells.

Generated by immunoSEQ multiplex PCR, the TCRdb table keeps only in-frame clones and is missing some. In the table there are 77,000 or so clones, about 93% of which are singletons. This CDR3 comprises 16 residues. The V end lost 3 bases, the J end lost 3 bases, and 15 bases lay between the germline ends. Germline CDR1 is KGHSH and CDR2 is LQKENI. The input for sequencing was CD4+ or CD8+ T cells sorted from blood, taken in a trial of the OX40 agonist ivuxolimab. The chain carries TRBV18 and TRBJ2-1; a weak D match, TRBD1 (6 bases). This sequence was found in an adult with an advanced solid tumor such as melanoma, head and neck, liver or kidney cancer. CDR3 in DNA: TGTGCCAGCTCACCTGGACAACAGGGAAACTACAATGAGCAGTTCTTC. Its protein is CASSPGQQGNYNEQFF.